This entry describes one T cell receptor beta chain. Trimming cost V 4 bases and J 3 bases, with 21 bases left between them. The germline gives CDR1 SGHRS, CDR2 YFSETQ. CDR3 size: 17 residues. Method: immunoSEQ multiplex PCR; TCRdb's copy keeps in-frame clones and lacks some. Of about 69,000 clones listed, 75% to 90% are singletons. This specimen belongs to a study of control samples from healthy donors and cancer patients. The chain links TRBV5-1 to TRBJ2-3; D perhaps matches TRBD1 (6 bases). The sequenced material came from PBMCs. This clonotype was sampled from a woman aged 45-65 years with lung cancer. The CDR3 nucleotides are TGCGCCAGCAGCCCCCGGACAGCCCCCACTGGGACAGATACGCAGTATTTT. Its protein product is CASSPRTAPTGTDTQYF.